Reported below is one T cell receptor (beta chain). It has no known antigen specificity. The sample holds no much larger clone one base away, and base qualities are not on file. The data were obtained in a study of shared clonotypes between healthy human individuals (dated by TCRdb to between 2020 and 2021). About the study as a whole: The cohort comprised two women and a few men aged 18 to 49 years. Per donor, three plates each were used for CD4 naive and CD4 memory, two for CD8 naive, and one for CD8 memory. To estimate repertoire size and how much clonotypes are shared between individuals, the study performed deep sequencing of blood TCR repertoires from roughly five healthy adults. Different laboratories and diverse techniques were used to prepare libraries and sequence TCR repertoires, to increase sequencing depth and limit assay-specific biases. Per donor, leukapheresis produced somewhere between about 0.94 and 10 billion PBMCs.

V is cut back by 3 bases and J by 7 bases, with 9 bases in the junction unmatched. Measured from the cysteine to the phenylalanine, the CDR3 is 15 residues long. The entry retains the CDR3 DNA only, 45 bases that are in frame from base 1. CDR1 LNHDA and CDR2 SQIVND were looked up in the germline V gene (reference sequence). Using the deep immunoSEQ assay, TCR CDR3 regions were amplified from genomic DNA by multiplex PCR. Extracted genomic DNA from each cell subset was spread evenly across all wells of several immunoSEQ 96-well plates, with each plate serving as a replicate. For sorted subsets, about 220 ng of genomic DNA, equivalent to roughly 30,000 T cell genomes, went into each replicate PCR. The purified libraries were quantified using a Qubit 3.0 fluorometer, sized with a Bioanalyzer 2100, and then quantified again using the KAPA Library Quantification kit. Every immunoSEQ 96-well plate was sequenced on a separate single-read 150-cycle Illumina NextSeq 550 flow cell. Per the source publication's procedure: Because the immunoSEQ output included only junctional sequences and no quality scores, the filtering could not be the same as the filtering used for full-length reads. To assign V/J genes and CDR3, sequences were annotated using PyIR, a Python wrapper for IgBLAST v1.9, with IMGT germline references. Reads with weak V/J assignments (E-value above 1e-6), missing CDR3, stop codons, out-of-frame junctions, or ambiguous translated residues were removed. V3J clonotypes were defined as sequences sharing an identical inferred V gene, J gene, and CDR3 amino acid sequence. The percentage overlap between two repertoires was calculated by dividing the number of shared unique clonotypes by the size of the smaller repertoire. Repertoire richness was assessed with RTK rarefaction, the Chao1 estimator, and Recon v2.1 estimates of unobserved clonotypes. Generation probabilities for all TCRbeta clonotypes obtained by the gDNA method from a handful of donors were computed using OLGA. In its TCRdb copy, this immuneACCESS table keeps in-frame sequences only and misses some clones. Where compared with another copy, unresolved V genes explain less than half of these, and the others have no known cause. That table furnishes V, J and clone size, whereas the DNA furnished D and trimming. The sample table records about 680,000 clones; 92% of these occur just once. The top ten constitute about a quarter of the sample.

CD8 naive samples consisted of CD45RO-negative cells that were positively selected for CCR7, yielding a CD45RA+CCR7+ population without TemRA cells. Donors were healthy HIV-negative adults with no recently reported acute infections or vaccinations. Only Caucasian adults living in Nashville, Tennessee, USA were represented among the donors. Blood was obtained by leukapheresis, after which PBMCs were separated by Ficoll-Histopaque density gradient centrifugation and cryopreserved in liquid nitrogen vapor phase. Analytical flow cytometry was used to check the purity and quantity of each magnetically sorted T cell population. From each sorted fraction, genomic DNA was isolated and quantified by UV absorbance on a Nanodrop 2000c. Findings and caveats that apply to the study as a whole: Clonotypes shared by all four sorted-subset donors showed higher generation probabilities than non-shared clonotypes. Only blood was sampled, and tissue TCR repertoires likely differ from those in blood. Pairwise subsampling led to the expectation that sequencing depth would affect the degree of clonotype sharing among donors. Estimated clonotype richness was generally larger for naive than for memory subsets. Because the study included a small number of donors, the genetic and exposure-history diversity represented was limited. Sharing across a few donors was observed for roughly 5% of naive CD4, under 4% of naive CD8, 2% to 2.5% of memory CD4, and roughly 0.4% of memory CD8 clonotypes. Even with the large sequencing depth, rarefaction of the sorted-subset datasets indicated that sequencing was incomplete.

This TCR was sampled from a man aged 25-45 years in good health. The receptor chain draws on TRBV19 and TRBJ2-1, and TRBD2 aligns with 7 junction nucleotides. Sequencing input: naive CD8+ T cells sorted from blood. According to the study, the label for this sample's cell subset or site signals: CD45RA+CCR7+. The CDR3 is CASSIALLAQNEQFF. The nucleotide sequence reads TGTGCCAGTAGTATCGCCTTACTAGCGCAGAATGAGCAGTTCTTC.